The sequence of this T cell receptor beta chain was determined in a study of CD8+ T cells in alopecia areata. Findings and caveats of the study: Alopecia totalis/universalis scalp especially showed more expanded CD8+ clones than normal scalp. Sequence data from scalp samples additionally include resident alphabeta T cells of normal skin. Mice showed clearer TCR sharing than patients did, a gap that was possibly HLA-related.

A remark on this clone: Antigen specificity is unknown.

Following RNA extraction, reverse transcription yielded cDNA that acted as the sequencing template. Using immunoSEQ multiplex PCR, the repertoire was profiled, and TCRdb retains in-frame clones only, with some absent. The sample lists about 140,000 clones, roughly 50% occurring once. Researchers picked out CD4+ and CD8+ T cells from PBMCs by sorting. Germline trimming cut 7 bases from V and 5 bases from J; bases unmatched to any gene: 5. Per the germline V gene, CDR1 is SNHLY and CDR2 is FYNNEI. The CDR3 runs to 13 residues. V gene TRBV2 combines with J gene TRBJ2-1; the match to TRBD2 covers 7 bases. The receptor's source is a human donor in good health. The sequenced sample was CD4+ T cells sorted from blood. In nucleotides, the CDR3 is TGTGCCAGCAAGCTAGCGGCCAACAATGAGCAGTTCTTC. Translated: CASKLAANNEQFF. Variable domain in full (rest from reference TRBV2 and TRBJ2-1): EPEVTQTPSHQVTQMGQEVILRCVPISNHLYFYWYRQILGQKVEFLVSFYNNEISEKSEIFDDQFSVERPDGSNFTLKIRSTKLEDSAMYFCASKLAANNEQFFGPGTRLTVL.